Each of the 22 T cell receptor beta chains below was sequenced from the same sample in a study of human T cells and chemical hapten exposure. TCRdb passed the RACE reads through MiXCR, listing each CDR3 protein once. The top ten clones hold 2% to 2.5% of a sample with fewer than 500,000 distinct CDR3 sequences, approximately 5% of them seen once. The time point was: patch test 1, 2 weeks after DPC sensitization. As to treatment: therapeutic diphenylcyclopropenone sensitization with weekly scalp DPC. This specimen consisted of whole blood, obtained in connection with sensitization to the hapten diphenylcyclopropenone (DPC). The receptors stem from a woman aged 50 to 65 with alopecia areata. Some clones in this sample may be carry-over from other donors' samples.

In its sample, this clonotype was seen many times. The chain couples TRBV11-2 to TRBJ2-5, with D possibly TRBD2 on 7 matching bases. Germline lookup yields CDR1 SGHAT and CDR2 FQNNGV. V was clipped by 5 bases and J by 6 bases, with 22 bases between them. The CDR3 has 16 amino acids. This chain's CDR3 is CASSPQGGAKQKTQYF. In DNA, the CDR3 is TGTGCCAGCAGCCCCCAAGGGGGGGCGAAGCAGAAGACCCAGTACTTC.

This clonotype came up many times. The CDR3 region has the DNA TGTGCCAGCAGTTTGGGAGTAGGGAACACTGAAGCTTTCTTT. Encoded protein: CASSLGVGNTEAFF. This chain joins TRBV12-3 or TRBV12-4 and TRBJ1-1; D gene ambiguous. V dropped 3 bases and J dropped 1 base, with 9 bases sitting between them. This CDR3 is 14 amino acids long.

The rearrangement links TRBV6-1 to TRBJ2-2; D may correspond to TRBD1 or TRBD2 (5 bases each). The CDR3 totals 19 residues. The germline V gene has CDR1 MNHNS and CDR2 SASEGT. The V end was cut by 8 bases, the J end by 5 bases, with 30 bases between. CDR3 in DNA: TGTGCCAGCTCCCAGTCCGCGGGCAGGGCTGGCCATAGGACCGGGGAGCTGTTTTTT. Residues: CASSQSAGRAGHRTGELFF.

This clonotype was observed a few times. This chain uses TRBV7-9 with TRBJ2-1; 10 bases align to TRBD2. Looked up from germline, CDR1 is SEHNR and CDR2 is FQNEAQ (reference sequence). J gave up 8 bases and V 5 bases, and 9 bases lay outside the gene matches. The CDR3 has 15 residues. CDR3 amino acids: CASSRPGLAYDEQFF. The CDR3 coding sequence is TGTGCCAGCAGCCGTCCGGGACTAGCGTACGATGAGCAGTTCTTC.

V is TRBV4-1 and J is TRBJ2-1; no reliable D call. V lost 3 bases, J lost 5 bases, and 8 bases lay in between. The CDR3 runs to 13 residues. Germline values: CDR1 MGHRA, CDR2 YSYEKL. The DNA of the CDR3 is TGCGCCAGCAGCCAGTTGTCGGACAATGAGCAGTTCTTC. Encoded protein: CASSQLSDNEQFF.

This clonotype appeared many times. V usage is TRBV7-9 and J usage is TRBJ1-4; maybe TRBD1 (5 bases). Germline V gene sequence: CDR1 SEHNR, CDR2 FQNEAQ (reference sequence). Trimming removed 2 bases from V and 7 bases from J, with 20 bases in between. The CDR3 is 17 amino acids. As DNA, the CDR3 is TGTGCCAGCAGCTTAATGGAACAGGTCCGAAGCGGTGAAAAACTGTTTTTT. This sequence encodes CASSLMEQVRSGEKLFF.

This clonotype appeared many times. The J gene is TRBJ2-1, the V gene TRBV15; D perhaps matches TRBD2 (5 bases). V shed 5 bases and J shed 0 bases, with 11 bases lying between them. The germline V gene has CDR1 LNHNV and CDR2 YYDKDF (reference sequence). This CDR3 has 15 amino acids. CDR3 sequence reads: CATSPPGDSYNEQFF. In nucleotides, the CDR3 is TGTGCCACCAGCCCCCCCGGGGACTCCTACAATGAGCAGTTCTTC. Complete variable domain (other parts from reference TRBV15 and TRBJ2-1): DAMVIQNPRYQVTQFGKPVTLSCSQTLNHNVMYWYQQKSSQAPKLLFHYYDKDFNNEADTPDNFQSRRPNTSFCFLDIRSPGLGDTAMYLCATSPPGDSYNEQFFGPGTRLTVL.

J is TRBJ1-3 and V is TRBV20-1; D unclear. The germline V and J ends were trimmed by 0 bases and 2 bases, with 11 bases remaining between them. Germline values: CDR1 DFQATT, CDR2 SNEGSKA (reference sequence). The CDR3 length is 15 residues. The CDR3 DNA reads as TGCAGTGCTAGAGATGGAAGACACCCTGGAAACACCATATATTTT. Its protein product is CSARDGRHPGNTIYF.

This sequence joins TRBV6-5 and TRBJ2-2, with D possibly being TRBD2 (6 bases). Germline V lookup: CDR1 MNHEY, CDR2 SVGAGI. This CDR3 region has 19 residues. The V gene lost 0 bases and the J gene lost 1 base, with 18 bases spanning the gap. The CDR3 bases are TGTGCCAGCAGTTACTCGACGGGTGCCGGGGGTGTGAACACCGGGGAGCTGTTTTTT. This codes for CASSYSTGAGGVNTGELFF.

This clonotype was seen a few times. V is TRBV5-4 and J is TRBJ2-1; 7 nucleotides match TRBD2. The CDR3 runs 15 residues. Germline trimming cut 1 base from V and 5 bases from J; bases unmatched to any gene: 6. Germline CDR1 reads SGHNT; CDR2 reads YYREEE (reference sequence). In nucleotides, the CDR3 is TGTGCCAGCAGCTTGCGGGGGGAGCTGCACAATGAGCAGTTCTTC. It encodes CASSLRGELHNEQFF.

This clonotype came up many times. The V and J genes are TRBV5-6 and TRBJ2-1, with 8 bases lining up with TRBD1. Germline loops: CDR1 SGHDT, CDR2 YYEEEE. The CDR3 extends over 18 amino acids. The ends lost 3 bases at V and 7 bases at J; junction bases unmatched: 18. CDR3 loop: CASSSDRAQPRRGNEQFF. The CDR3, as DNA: TGTGCCAGCAGCTCGGACAGGGCCCAACCAAGGAGGGGGAATGAGCAGTTCTTC.

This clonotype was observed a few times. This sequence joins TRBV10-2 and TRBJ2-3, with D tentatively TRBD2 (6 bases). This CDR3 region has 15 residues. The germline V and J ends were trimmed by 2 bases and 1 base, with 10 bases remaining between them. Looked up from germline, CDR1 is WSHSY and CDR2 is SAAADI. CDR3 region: CASSELARGTDTQYF. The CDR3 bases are TGCGCCAGCAGTGAGCTAGCGAGGGGCACAGATACGCAGTATTTT.

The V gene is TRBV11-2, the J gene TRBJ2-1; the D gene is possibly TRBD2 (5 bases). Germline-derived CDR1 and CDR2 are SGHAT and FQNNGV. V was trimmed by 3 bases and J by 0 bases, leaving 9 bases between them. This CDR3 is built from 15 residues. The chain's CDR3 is CASSFLASSYNEQFF. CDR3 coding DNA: TGTGCCAGCAGCTTTCTAGCCTCCTCCTACAATGAGCAGTTCTTC. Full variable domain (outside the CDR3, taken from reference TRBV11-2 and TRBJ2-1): EAGVAQSPRYKIIEKRQSVAFWCNPISGHATLYWYQQILGQGPKLLIQFQNNGVVDDSQLPKDRFSAERLKGVDSTLKIQPAKLEDSAVYLCASSFLASSYNEQFFGPGTRLTVL.

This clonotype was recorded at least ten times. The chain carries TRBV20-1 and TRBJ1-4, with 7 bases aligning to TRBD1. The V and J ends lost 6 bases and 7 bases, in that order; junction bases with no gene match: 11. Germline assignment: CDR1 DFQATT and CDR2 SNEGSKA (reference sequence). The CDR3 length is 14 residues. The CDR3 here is CSAPTGRDGEKLFF. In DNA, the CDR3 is TGCAGTGCCCCGACAGGGAGGGACGGTGAAAAACTGTTTTTT.

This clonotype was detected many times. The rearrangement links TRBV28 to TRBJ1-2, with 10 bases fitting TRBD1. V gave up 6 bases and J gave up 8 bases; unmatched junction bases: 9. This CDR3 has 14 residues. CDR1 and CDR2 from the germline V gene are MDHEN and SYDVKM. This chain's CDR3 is CASSLTGGGGGYTF. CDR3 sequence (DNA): TGTGCCAGCAGCCTGACAGGGGGCGGAGGCGGCTACACCTTC.

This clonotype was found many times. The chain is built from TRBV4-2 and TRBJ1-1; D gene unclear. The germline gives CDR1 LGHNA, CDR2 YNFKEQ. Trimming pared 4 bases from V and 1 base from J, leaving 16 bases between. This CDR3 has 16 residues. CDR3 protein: CASSPLGPVGNTEAFF. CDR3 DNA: TGTGCCAGCAGCCCCCTGGGCCCAGTAGGGAACACTGAAGCTTTCTTT.

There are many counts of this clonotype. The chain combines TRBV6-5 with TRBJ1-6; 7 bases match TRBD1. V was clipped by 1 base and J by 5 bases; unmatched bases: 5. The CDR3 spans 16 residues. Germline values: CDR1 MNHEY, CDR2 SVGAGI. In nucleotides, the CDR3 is TGTGCCAGCAGTTACTTCGGCAGGGGGGATAATTCACCCCTCCACTTT. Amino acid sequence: CASSYFGRGDNSPLHF.

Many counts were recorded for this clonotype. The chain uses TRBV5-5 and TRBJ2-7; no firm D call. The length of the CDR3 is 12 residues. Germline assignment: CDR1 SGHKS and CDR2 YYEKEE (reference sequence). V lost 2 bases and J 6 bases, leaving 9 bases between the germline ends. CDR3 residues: CASSLSRSEQYF. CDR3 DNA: TGTGCCAGCAGCTTATCCAGGAGCGAGCAGTACTTC.

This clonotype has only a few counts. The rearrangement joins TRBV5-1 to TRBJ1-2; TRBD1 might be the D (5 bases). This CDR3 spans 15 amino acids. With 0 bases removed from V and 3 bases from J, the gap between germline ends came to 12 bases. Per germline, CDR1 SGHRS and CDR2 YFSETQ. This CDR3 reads CASSLDVGLDYGYTF. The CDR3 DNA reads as TGCGCCAGCAGCTTGGATGTGGGGCTGGACTATGGCTACACCTTC.

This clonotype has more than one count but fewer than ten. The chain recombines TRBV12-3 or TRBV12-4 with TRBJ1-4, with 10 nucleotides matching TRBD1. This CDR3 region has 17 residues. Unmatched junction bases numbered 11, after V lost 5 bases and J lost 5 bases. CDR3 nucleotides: TGTGCCAGCAGTGCTCCGGGACAGGGGTTTCTAAATGAAAAACTGTTTTTT. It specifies CASSAPGQGFLNEKLFF.

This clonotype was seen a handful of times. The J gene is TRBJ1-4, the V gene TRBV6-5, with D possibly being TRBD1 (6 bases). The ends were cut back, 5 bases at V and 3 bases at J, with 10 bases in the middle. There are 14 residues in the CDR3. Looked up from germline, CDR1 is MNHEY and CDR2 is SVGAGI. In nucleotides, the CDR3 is TGTGCCAGCAGTAGGGACACCTCTAATGAAAAACTGTTTTTT. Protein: CASSRDTSNEKLFF.

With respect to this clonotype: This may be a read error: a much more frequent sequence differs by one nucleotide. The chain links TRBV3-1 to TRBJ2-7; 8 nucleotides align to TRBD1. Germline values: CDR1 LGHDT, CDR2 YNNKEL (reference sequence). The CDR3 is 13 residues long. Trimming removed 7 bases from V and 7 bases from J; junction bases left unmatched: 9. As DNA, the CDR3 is TGTGCCAGCAACCGACAGGGGTGGTGTGAGCAGTACTTC. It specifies CASNRQGWCEQYF.